The 27 T cell receptor beta chains reported below all come from one sample, sequenced in a study of technical replicates of blood from a few donors. Only in-frame clones appear in the TCRdb table, and some are missing; sequencing was by immunoSEQ multiplex PCR. The sample lists 55,000 to 80,000 clones; 90% to 95% were seen once. The sequenced sample consisted of T cells isolated from PBMCs. All receptors derive from a human donor in good health.

The rearrangement joins TRBV5-4 to TRBJ1-1; D gene ambiguous. Germline V gives CDR1 SGHNT, CDR2 YYREEE (reference sequence). This CDR3 spans 13 amino acids. V lost 2 bases, J lost 1 base, and 6 bases lay in between. This chain's CDR3 is CASSFPENTEAFF. The CDR3 region has the DNA TGTGCCAGCAGCTTTCCAGAGAACACTGAAGCTTTCTTT.

The chain carries TRBV11-3 and TRBJ1-2; a possible D gene is TRBD1 (5 bases). The CDR3 contains 12 residues. Germline CDR1 and CDR2: SGHNT and YENEEA. Trimming stripped 4 bases from V and 7 bases from J, with 10 bases between. In DNA, the CDR3 is TGTGCCAGCAGCTGGGGTCAGGGTGGCTACACCTTC. Protein product: CASSWGQGGYTF.

V is TRBV11-2 and J is TRBJ2-6; D gene unclear. The CDR3 is 16 residues long. CDR1 SGHAT and CDR2 FQNNGV come from the germline V gene. The ends were cut back, 2 bases at V and 0 bases at J, with 8 bases in the middle. The CDR3 reads CASSLYVSSGANVLTF. DNA of the CDR3: TGTGCCAGCAGCTTATACGTTAGCTCTGGGGCCAACGTCCTGACTTTC.

This chain joins TRBV5-4 and TRBJ2-2; 13 bases are a match to TRBD2. This CDR3 contains 16 residues. Germline lookup yields CDR1 SGHNT and CDR2 YYREEE (reference sequence). V trimming: 0 bases; J trimming: 7 bases; junction bases outside the gene matches: 3. The CDR3 DNA reads TGTGCCAGCAGCTTGGGGACTAGCGGGAGAATCGGGGAGCTGTTTTTT. Encoded protein: CASSLGTSGRIGELFF.

The CDR3 DNA reads TGTGCCACCAGCAGAGGGAGCGGAGGATTGCACCAAGAGACCCAGTACTTC. It yields the protein CATSRGSGGLHQETQYF. The chain has TRBV15 and TRBJ2-5, with D perhaps TRBD2 (5 bases). The V end lost 1 base, the J end lost 0 bases, and 15 bases lay between the germline ends. The CDR3 runs 17 residues. Germline V lookup: CDR1 LNHNV, CDR2 YYDKDF (reference sequence).

V and J are TRBV5-1 and TRBJ2-7; 10 positions match TRBD1. V was pared by 0 bases and J by 6 bases, with 6 bases of the junction left unmatched. Germline CDR1 and CDR2: SGHRS and YFSETQ. This CDR3 comprises 15 residues. The chain's CDR3 is CASSLGDRGLVEQYF. In nucleotides, the CDR3 is TGCGCCAGCAGCTTGGGGGACAGGGGACTCGTCGAGCAGTACTTC.

The rearrangement joins TRBV5-1 to TRBJ2-2; D is unresolved. CDR1 and CDR2 (germline): SGHRS, YFSETQ. V lost 2 bases, J lost 10 bases, and 15 bases lay in between. The CDR3 length is 14 residues. This chain's CDR3 is CASSFMRLGEELFF. DNA of the CDR3: TGCGCCAGCAGCTTTATGAGACTCGGAGAGGAGCTGTTTTTT. The full variable domain, completed using reference TRBV5-1 and TRBJ2-2, is KAGVTQTPRYLIKTRGQQVTLSCSPISGHRSVSWYQQTPGQGLQFLFEYFSETQRNKGNFPGRFSGRQFSNSRSEMNVSTLELGDSALYLCASSFMRLGEELFFGEGSRLTVL.

The CDR3 coding sequence is TGTGCCAGCAGGGCTACAGGGCTTGGGGCTGAAGCTTTCTTT. Translation gives CASRATGLGAEAFF. The V gene is TRBV2, the J gene TRBJ1-1; the D gene is possibly TRBD1 (6 bases). Trimming shortened V by 6 bases and J by 6 bases, and 17 bases separated the two germline ends. The germline V gene has CDR1 SNHLY and CDR2 FYNNEI. The CDR3 is made up of 14 amino acids.

The rearrangement joins TRBV29-1 to TRBJ1-5; D may be TRBD1 (5 bases). The germline V and J ends were trimmed by 4 bases and 4 bases, with 11 bases remaining between them. CDR3 length: 13 amino acids. The germline V gene encodes CDR1 SQVTM and CDR2 ANQGSEA. The DNA of the CDR3 is TGCAGCGTTGTTCCGGCAGGGAATCAGCCCCAGCATTTT. Its protein is CSVVPAGNQPQHF.

The chain joins TRBV15 to TRBJ2-7; D call uncertain. Germline CDR1 and CDR2: LNHNV and YYDKDF (reference sequence). Trimming removed 5 bases at V and 1 base at J, with 9 bases between. This CDR3 comprises 13 residues. The CDR3 protein is CATSHSNSYEQYF. As DNA, the CDR3 is TGTGCCACCAGCCACAGCAATTCCTACGAGCAGTACTTC.

The CDR3 is CASSFSPWAEDSNQPQHF. The CDR3 DNA reads TGTGCCAGCAGCTTTTCCCCCTGGGCCGAAGATAGCAATCAGCCCCAGCATTTT. The chain links TRBV5-6 to TRBJ1-5; D is uncertain. From germline, CDR1 is SGHDT and CDR2 YYEEEE. The CDR3 is made up of 18 amino acids. Trimming cost V 2 bases and J 0 bases, with 18 bases left between them.

The V and J genes are TRBV7-9 and TRBJ1-1; TRBD1 agrees at 8 bases. The CDR3 sequence is 14 residues long. Unmatched junction bases numbered 9, after V lost 6 bases and J lost 6 bases. From germline, CDR1 is SEHNR and CDR2 FQNEAQ (reference sequence). The CDR3 protein is CASSYRTGRSEAFF. The CDR3 coding sequence is TGTGCCAGCAGTTACCGGACAGGGCGGTCTGAAGCTTTCTTT.

This clone was counted a single time. The chain links TRBV30 to TRBJ2-7, with TRBD1 matching over 8 bases. With 5 bases clipped from V and 0 bases from J, the junction kept 6 bases outside the gene matches. Germline-derived CDR1 and CDR2 are GTSNPN and SVGIG (reference sequence). The CDR3 is made up of 14 amino acids. The CDR3 spells CAWGRQGSSYEQYF. CDR3 nucleotides: TGTGCCTGGGGCCGACAGGGGAGCTCCTACGAGCAGTACTTC.

This clone was counted a few times. V usage is TRBV2 and J usage is TRBJ1-6, with D unclear. Germline V gene sequence: CDR1 SNHLY, CDR2 FYNNEI. The CDR3 runs 17 residues. The V and J ends lost 7 bases and 7 bases respectively, with 23 bases between them. The CDR3 bases are TGTGCCAGCAACCCTGGTGGAGTTGCCCGCGGAAATTCACCCCTCCACTTT. Protein sequence: CASNPGGVARGNSPLHF.

This chain joins TRBV29-1 and TRBJ2-3; TRBD1 agrees at 9 bases. V shed 5 bases and J 7 bases; nucleotides not matched to a gene: 10. CDR1 is SQVTM and CDR2 is ANQGSEA in the germline V gene. The CDR3 has 14 residues. CDR3 in amino acids: CSVLRWTGENTQYF. The CDR3 coding sequence is TGCAGCGTTCTACGATGGACAGGGGAAAATACGCAGTATTTT.

This clone was recorded once. This chain connects TRBV28 to TRBJ1-2; the match to TRBD1 covers 7 bases. With 8 bases clipped from V and 5 bases from J, the junction kept 2 bases outside the gene matches. This CDR3 is 11 amino acids long. Germline V CDR1 and CDR2: MDHEN, SYDVKM. CDR3 in amino acids: CASYRGYGYTF. For the CDR3, the DNA is TGTGCCAGCTACAGGGGTTATGGCTACACCTTC.

The chain carries TRBV5-4 and TRBJ2-1; weak D call: TRBD1 (6 bases). The CDR3 runs 14 residues. CDR1 and CDR2 (germline): SGHNT, YYREEE (reference sequence). V was cut by 1 base and J by 6 bases, with 11 bases left in between. Here the CDR3 reads CASSLHGRGNEQFF. In DNA, the CDR3 is TGTGCCAGCAGCTTGCATGGCAGGGGCAATGAGCAGTTCTTC.

CDR3 residues: CASSEGQGRNTEAFF. CDR3 DNA: TGTGCCAGTAGTGAGGGACAGGGGAGGAACACTGAAGCTTTCTTT. The V call is TRBV19, the J call TRBJ1-1; TRBD1 matches at 10 bases. With V trimmed by 5 bases and J by 1 base, 4 bases remained unmatched. The CDR3 runs 15 residues. From germline, CDR1 is LNHDA and CDR2 SQIVND (reference sequence).

The chain carries TRBV7-9 and TRBJ2-3; perhaps TRBD1 as D (6 bases). CDR3 size: 14 residues. The V and J ends lost 4 bases and 5 bases respectively, with 13 bases between them. Germline V gene lookup returns CDR1 SEHNR and CDR2 FQNEAQ (reference sequence). Here the CDR3 DNA reads TGTGCCAGCAGCTCTTTGGACAGTGGAGATACGCAGTATTTT. Protein product: CASSSLDSGDTQYF.

V usage is TRBV19 and J usage is TRBJ1-5, with D maybe TRBD1 (5 bases). CDR3 length equals 17 residues. Germline V gene data show CDR1 as LNHDA and CDR2 as SQIVND (reference sequence). The V gene lost 4 bases and the J gene lost 4 bases, with 20 bases spanning the gap. CDR3 coding DNA: TGTGCCAGTAGTACAAGGCCACCCCTACAGGCAAATCAGCCCCAGCATTTT. Its translation: CASSTRPPLQANQPQHF.

The chain uses TRBV5-6 and TRBJ1-5, with a weak D call TRBD1 (6 bases). There are 17 residues in the CDR3. Deletions cut 3 bases from V and 2 bases from J, with 18 bases between. Looked up from germline, CDR1 is SGHDT and CDR2 is YYEEEE. CDR3 region: CASSSLQGSSGNQPQHF. For the CDR3, the DNA is TGTGCCAGCAGCTCACTACAGGGCTCCTCAGGCAATCAGCCCCAGCATTTT.

J is TRBJ2-7 and V is TRBV5-1; 7 positions agree with TRBD1. The germline V gene has CDR1 SGHRS and CDR2 YFSETQ. The CDR3 is made up of 14 amino acids. Trimming cost V 0 bases and J 2 bases; bases outside gene matches: 2. CDR3 DNA: TGCGCCAGCAGCTTGGCCGGGACAGCCTACGAGCAGTACTTC. Protein product: CASSLAGTAYEQYF. Based on the CDR3 plus reference TRBV5-1 and TRBJ2-7, the full variable domain is KAGVTQTPRYLIKTRGQQVTLSCSPISGHRSVSWYQQTPGQGLQFLFEYFSETQRNKGNFPGRFSGRQFSNSRSEMNVSTLELGDSALYLCASSLAGTAYEQYFGPGTRLTVT.

The gene calls are TRBV28 and TRBJ1-1, with 7 bases that match TRBD1. The junction had 6 bases not matched to a gene; V was cut back by 6 bases and J by 5 bases. The V gene's germline CDR1 is MDHEN and CDR2 SYDVKM. This CDR3 region has 13 residues. This CDR3 is CASRQTGRTEAFF. CDR3 DNA: TGTGCCAGCAGACAGACAGGGCGTACTGAAGCTTTCTTT.

The chain carries TRBV5-1 and TRBJ2-7; 13 nucleotides line up with TRBD2. The CDR3 has 17 residues. Germline lookup yields CDR1 SGHRS and CDR2 YFSETQ. With V trimmed by 0 bases and J by 5 bases, 8 bases remained unmatched. The CDR3 nucleotides read TGCGCCAGCAGCTTGGGCCGGACTAGCGGGAGAGCAAACGAGCAGTACTTC. Translation: CASSLGRTSGRANEQYF. The whole variable domain, filled in from reference TRBV5-1 and TRBJ2-7, reads KAGVTQTPRYLIKTRGQQVTLSCSPISGHRSVSWYQQTPGQGLQFLFEYFSETQRNKGNFPGRFSGRQFSNSRSEMNVSTLELGDSALYLCASSLGRTSGRANEQYFGPGTRLTVT.

The rearrangement links TRBV28 to TRBJ2-2; D possibly corresponds to TRBD1 (7 bases). Germline V gives CDR1 MDHEN, CDR2 SYDVKM. With 6 bases removed from V and 7 bases from J, the gap between germline ends came to 15 bases. The CDR3 length is 14 residues. The CDR3 is CASSYDREVGELFF. In nucleotides, the CDR3 is TGTGCCAGCAGCTATGACAGGGAGGTCGGGGAGCTGTTTTTT.

The V gene is TRBV5-1, the J gene TRBJ1-1; possible D gene TRBD1, 6 bases. This CDR3 contains 16 residues. Germline CDR1 and CDR2: SGHRS and YFSETQ. V was clipped by 4 bases and J by 4 bases, with 20 bases between them. CDR3 in DNA: TGCGCCAGCAGCCCCGGACAGAGTCTTTACCCCACTGAAGCTTTCTTT. This codes for CASSPGQSLYPTEAFF.

This clone came up once. The rearrangement joins TRBV10-3 to TRBJ2-1, with 9 bases lining up with TRBD2. The CDR3 extends over 16 amino acids. The V segment lost 7 bases and the J segment 4 bases; nucleotides outside the gene matches: 11. Per germline, CDR1 ENHRY and CDR2 SYGVKD. DNA for the CDR3: TGTGCCATCAAAGCGGGAGGCCCCAATCCTTACAATGAGCAGTTCTTC. This codes for CAIKAGGPNPYNEQFF.